This T cell receptor (beta chain) was identified during a study of blood T cell repertoires in COVID-19. The overall study: Sample material is recorded as cDNA or gDNA derived from T cells, B-cell-depleted T cells, or PBMCs.

Participants were aged 18 to 89 years, lived in under 30 US areas, and enrolled virtually. From germline, CDR1 is SEHNR and CDR2 FQNEAQ (reference sequence). V lost 10 bases and J lost 6; bases outside the gene matches: 6. The length of the CDR3 is 12 residues. This clone was detected only once. TCRdb keeps only in-frame clones here, not all; method: immunoSEQ multiplex PCR. The table lists 320,000 or so clones, roughly 87% of them singletons. The sequence was obtained from a woman in her 30s who had recovered from COVID-19. What was sequenced was PBMCs or T cells enriched from blood (not recorded which). The J gene is TRBJ1-2, the V gene TRBV7-9; 9 bases align to TRBD1. As DNA, the CDR3 is TGTGCCATCCGGACAGGGGACGATGGCTACACCTTC. Protein sequence: CAIRTGDDGYTF.